Following are 32 T cell receptor beta chains from one sample sequenced in a study of CD8+ T cells in alopecia areata. cDNA reverse transcribed from extracted RNA served as the sequencing template. Generated by immunoSEQ multiplex PCR, the TCRdb table keeps only in-frame clones and is missing some. The profile shows fewer than 250,000 clones, about three fifths of them singletons. Sequencing used CD4+ T cells sorted from blood, obtained at week 0. The source is a human donor with alopecia areata.

This clone was observed a single time. The same CDR3 can be traced to other DNA sequences in this sample. This chain links TRBV30 with TRBJ2-3; D might be TRBD1 (5 bases). The length of the CDR3 is 13 residues. Germline assignment: CDR1 GTSNPN and CDR2 SVGIG (reference sequence). Trimming shortened V by 0 bases and J by 3 bases, and 7 bases separated the two germline ends. The CDR3 spells CAWSVKGTDTQYF. CDR3 coding DNA: TGTGCCTGGAGTGTAAAGGGGACAGATACGCAGTATTTT.

The rearrangement links TRBV30 to TRBJ2-2; D may correspond to TRBD1 or TRBD2 (5 bases each). The CDR3 length is 20 residues. Trimming took 0 bases from V and 4 from J, leaving 27 bases between them. Germline CDR1 and CDR2: GTSNPN and SVGIG (reference sequence). The CDR3 DNA follows: TGTGCCTGGAGTGTACTAAGGGGACCACGGGGCAGACCGACCACCGGGGAGCTGTTTTTT. It is translated as CAWSVLRGPRGRPTTGELFF.

This clone was detected only once. The J gene is TRBJ1-2, the V gene TRBV29-1, with 9 bases identical to TRBD1. CDR1 SQVTM and CDR2 ANQGSEA come from the germline V gene. This CDR3 comprises 15 residues. V was clipped by 0 bases and J by 3 bases; unmatched bases: 5. The CDR3 is CSVEDRQGVDYGYTF. The CDR3 DNA reads as TGCAGCGTTGAAGACCGACAGGGGGTCGACTATGGCTACACCTTC.

This clone was seen a few times. The chain is built from TRBV15 and TRBJ1-3, with D unclear. CDR1 is LNHNV, CDR2 YYDKDF, per germline (reference sequence). The CDR3 is made up of 17 amino acids. V lost 4 bases and J lost 7, with 23 bases in between. The CDR3 DNA is TGTGCCACCAGCACCGAACATTTCGCGGAGGATCATAACACCATATATTTT. Translation gives CATSTEHFAEDHNTIYF.

V and J are TRBV7-2 and TRBJ1-6; D call uncertain. Trimming took 5 bases from V and 2 from J, leaving 7 bases between them. There are 14 residues in the CDR3. CDR1 and CDR2 (germline): SGHTA, FQGNSA. CDR3 loop: CASSASAYNSPLHF. The CDR3 nucleotides read TGTGCCAGCAGCGCTAGCGCCTATAATTCACCCCTCCACTTT.

This clone showed up just a few times. The chain links TRBV27 to TRBJ1-5, with 7 bases identical to TRBD1. Losses at the gene ends were 5 bases for V and 2 bases for J; bases not matched to a gene: 6. The CDR3 has 15 amino acids. CDR1 is MNHEY and CDR2 is SMNVEV in the germline V gene (reference sequence). The CDR3 bases are TGTGCCAGCAGTCAAAACAGGGGAGGCAATCAGCCCCAGCATTTT. Translation: CASSQNRGGNQPQHF.

This chain connects TRBV6-5 to TRBJ2-1, with D possibly TRBD2 on 5 matching bases. CDR1 and CDR2 (germline): MNHEY, SVGAGI. CDR3 length: 16 amino acids. Trimming removed 0 bases from V and 0 bases from J, with 9 bases in between. CDR3 sequence (DNA): TGTGCCAGCAGTTACTCGGAGGCTAGCTCCTACAATGAGCAGTTCTTC. This codes for CASSYSEASSYNEQFF.

The chain employs TRBV30 and TRBJ2-7; D is possibly TRBD2 (6 bases). This CDR3 contains 13 residues. V was trimmed by 0 bases and J by 5 bases, leaving 11 bases between them. CDR1 GTSNPN and CDR2 SVGIG come from the germline V gene (reference sequence). For the CDR3, the DNA is TGTGCCTGGAGTGTACAATGGGGGGACGAGCAGTACTTC. Translated, it gives CAWSVQWGDEQYF. The whole variable domain, filled in from reference TRBV30 and TRBJ2-7, reads SQTIHQWPATLVQPVGSPLSLECTVEGTSNPNLYWYRQAAGRGLQLLFYSVGIGQISSEVPQNLSASRPQDRQFILSSKKLLLSDSGFYLCAWSVQWGDEQYFGPGTRLTVT.

This clone has just a few counts. The CDR3 DNA reads TGCGCCAGCAGCTTGGCCCGGGGGGGCCCCGATACGCAGTATTTT. Its protein product is CASSLARGGPDTQYF. V and J are TRBV5-1 and TRBJ2-3; TRBD2 matches 8 bases. This CDR3 comprises 15 residues. Germline-derived CDR1 and CDR2 are SGHRS and YFSETQ. J gave up 6 bases and V 0 bases, and 6 bases lay outside the gene matches.

The rearrangement joins TRBV2 to TRBJ1-5; D may be TRBD1 (5 bases). CDR1 is SNHLY and CDR2 is FYNNEI in the germline V gene. Trimming cost V 7 bases and J 1 base, with 11 bases left between them. The CDR3 length is 14 residues. The CDR3 sequence is CASIQGLSNQPQHF. CDR3 sequence (DNA): TGTGCCAGCATCCAGGGTTTGAGCAATCAGCCCCAGCATTTT.

This sequence joins TRBV7-9 and TRBJ2-2; D is unresolved. CDR3 size: 13 residues. Between the trimmed V and J ends, which lost 0 bases and 12 bases, there was a span of 11 bases. Germline lookup yields CDR1 SEHNR and CDR2 FQNEAQ (reference sequence). This CDR3 reads CASSLAAAAQLFF. The CDR3 region has the DNA TGTGCCAGCAGCTTAGCGGCGGCGGCTCAGCTGTTTTTT.

The rearrangement links TRBV29-1 to TRBJ2-3, with a possible D match to TRBD1 (5 bases). Germline CDR1 is SQVTM and CDR2 is ANQGSEA. V shed 6 bases and J shed 2 bases, with 12 bases lying between them. This CDR3 region has 13 residues. The CDR3, as DNA: TGCAGCGTCAGACAGCGAATCACAGATACGCAGTATTTT. The encoded protein is CSVRQRITDTQYF.

The V call is TRBV6-5, the J call TRBJ1-2; D perhaps matches TRBD1 (5 bases). V shed 2 bases and J shed 4 bases, with 11 bases lying between them. The germline CDR1 and CDR2 sequences are MNHEY and SVGAGI. The CDR3 consists of 14 residues. CDR3 coding DNA: TGTGCCAGCAGTTACGGACTTGGGACCTATGGCTACACCTTC. It encodes CASSYGLGTYGYTF.

The genes are TRBV29-1 and TRBJ2-3; no definite D call. The CDR3 spans 14 residues. Trimming removed 7 bases from V and 0 bases from J, with 14 bases in between. CDR1 is SQVTM and CDR2 is ANQGSEA in the germline V gene. CDR3 nucleotide sequence: TGCAGCGGGTCTTTCCGCCTCAGCACAGATACGCAGTATTTT. Protein sequence: CSGSFRLSTDTQYF.

This clone appeared a few times. The V and J genes are TRBV30 and TRBJ2-1; unclear D gene. Germline values: CDR1 GTSNPN, CDR2 SVGIG (reference sequence). The V and J ends lost 0 bases and 5 bases respectively, with 8 bases between them. CDR3 length: 13 amino acids. The CDR3: CAWSVYPDNEQFF. Here the CDR3 DNA reads TGTGCCTGGAGTGTATATCCGGACAATGAGCAGTTCTTC. Combining the CDR3 with reference TRBV30 and TRBJ2-1 gives the whole variable domain SQTIHQWPATLVQPVGSPLSLECTVEGTSNPNLYWYRQAAGRGLQLLFYSVGIGQISSEVPQNLSASRPQDRQFILSSKKLLLSDSGFYLCAWSVYPDNEQFFGPGTRLTVL.

Comments on this clone: At one end, the junction sequence differs from germline, possibly due to a read error. V gene TRBV5-1 combines with J gene TRBJ1-1, with 7 bases that match TRBD1. Germline CDR1 SGHRS, CDR2 YFSETQ. The CDR3 is made up of 14 amino acids. This CDR3 is CASRLGDRNTEAFF. CDR3 sequence (DNA): TGCGCCAGCAGGTTGGGGGACAGGAACACTGAAGCTTTCTTT.

This CDR3 reads CASSEGSGTSGFTGELFF. CDR3 bases: TGTGCCAGCAGCGAAGGCTCCGGGACTAGCGGTTTCACCGGGGAGCTGTTTTTT. This chain uses TRBV9 with TRBJ2-2; 11 bases match TRBD2. J was trimmed by 4 bases and V by 3 bases; bases with no gene match: 11. Germline V gives CDR1 SGDLS, CDR2 YYNGEE. This CDR3 is 18 amino acids long. Looking up the rest from reference TRBV9 and TRBJ2-2 gives the full variable domain: DSGVTQTPKHLITATGQRVTLRCSPRSGDLSVYWYQQSLDQGLQFLIQYYNGEERAKGNILERFSAQQFPDLHSELNLSSLELGDSALYFCASSEGSGTSGFTGELFFGEGSRLTVL.

This clone was found once. This chain uses TRBV2 with TRBJ1-2; possibly TRBD1 for D (6 bases). The germline gives CDR1 SNHLY, CDR2 FYNNEI. The CDR3 runs to 13 residues. Trimming shortened V by 2 bases and J by 8 bases, and 12 bases separated the two germline ends. CDR3 sequence (DNA): TGTGCCAGCAGTGAAAAAGAGGGGGGCGGCTACACCTTC. Amino acid sequence: CASSEKEGGGYTF. The whole variable domain, remainder taken from reference TRBV2 and TRBJ1-2, is EPEVTQTPSHQVTQMGQEVILRCVPISNHLYFYWYRQILGQKVEFLVSFYNNEISEKSEIFDDQFSVERPDGSNFTLKIRSTKLEDSAMYFCASSEKEGGGYTFGSGTRLTVV.

J is TRBJ2-2 and V is TRBV9; no clear D. The CDR3 spans 14 residues. Germline loops: CDR1 SGDLS, CDR2 YYNGEE. Trimming shortened V by 4 bases and J by 6 bases, and 13 bases separated the two germline ends. This chain's CDR3 is CASSPRTSSGELFF. The CDR3 DNA reads as TGTGCCAGCAGCCCACGTACCTCGTCCGGGGAGCTGTTTTTT.

The genes are TRBV30 and TRBJ2-3; 12 nucleotides line up with TRBD2. Germline CDR1 GTSNPN, CDR2 SVGIG (reference sequence). The V gene end was trimmed by 4 bases and the J gene end by 4 bases; junction bases not matched to a gene: 3. This CDR3 comprises 14 residues. This CDR3 is CAWKTSGSADTQYF. DNA of the CDR3: TGTGCCTGGAAGACTAGCGGGAGTGCAGATACGCAGTATTTT.

This chain connects TRBV27 to TRBJ1-1, with 7 bases fitting TRBD1. The CDR3 runs 15 residues. Germline CDR1 reads MNHEY; CDR2 reads SMNVEV (reference sequence). V gave up 0 bases and J gave up 5 bases; unmatched junction bases: 6. The CDR3 spells CASSLSFDRATEAFF. CDR3 DNA sequence: TGTGCCAGCAGTTTATCTTTCGACAGGGCGACTGAAGCTTTCTTT.

The chain is built from TRBV18 and TRBJ2-1; no reliable D call. Between the trimmed V and J ends, which lost 6 bases and 4 bases, there was a span of 10 bases. The V gene's germline CDR1 is KGHSH and CDR2 LQKENI. The CDR3 is made up of 13 amino acids. In DNA, the CDR3 is TGTGCCAGCTCTTATGAACGGTACAATGAGCAGTTCTTC. This translates into CASSYERYNEQFF.

The V call is TRBV5-6, the J call TRBJ1-5, with TRBD1 identical over 9 bases. The CDR3 is 14 residues long. J was trimmed by 7 bases and V by 2 bases; bases with no gene match: 4. Germline assignment: CDR1 SGHDT and CDR2 YYEEEE. The CDR3, as DNA: TGTGCCAGCAGCTTCACAGGGGGCGGGCAGCCCCAGCATTTT. This encodes CASSFTGGGQPQHF. Drawing the rest from reference TRBV5-6 and TRBJ1-5, the complete variable domain is DAGVTQSPTHLIKTRGQQVTLRCSPKSGHDTVSWYQQALGQGPQFIFQYYEEEERQRGNFPDRFSGHQFPNYSSELNVNALLLGDSALYLCASSFTGGGQPQHFGDGTRLSIL.

The V and J genes are TRBV9 and TRBJ1-6; D remains unclear. The CDR3 is made up of 13 amino acids. V lost 0 bases and J lost 8, with 6 bases in between. Per germline, CDR1 SGDLS and CDR2 YYNGEE. The CDR3: CASSVVEDSPLHF. Here the CDR3 DNA reads TGTGCCAGCAGCGTAGTGGAGGATTCACCCCTCCACTTT.

To note about this clone: The sample contains more than one DNA sequence encoding this CDR3. This sequence joins TRBV2 and TRBJ2-5; 9 bases map to TRBD1. V trimming: 4 bases; J trimming: 2 bases; junction bases outside the gene matches: 2. Germline V gene lookup returns CDR1 SNHLY and CDR2 FYNNEI. The CDR3 extends over 14 amino acids. The CDR3 loop is CASSGTGVQETQYF. CDR3 DNA sequence: TGTGCCAGCAGTGGGACAGGGGTTCAAGAGACCCAGTACTTC.

The CDR3 sequence is CASSRDGTTGPFF. The CDR3, as DNA: TGTGCCAGCAGCCGGGACGGCACGACAGGGCCGTTCTTC. This sequence joins TRBV6-6 and TRBJ2-1, with 7 bases lining up with TRBD1. Germline loops: CDR1 MNHNY, CDR2 SVGAGI (reference sequence). This CDR3 region has 13 residues. The junction had 14 bases not matched to a gene; V was cut back by 6 bases and J by 15 bases.

The sample holds one count of this clone. This chain uses TRBV14 with TRBJ2-3; D uncertain. The germline gives CDR1 SGHDN, CDR2 FVKESK. Between the trimmed V and J ends, which lost 4 bases and 6 bases, there was a span of 8 bases. The CDR3 extends over 12 amino acids. In DNA, the CDR3 is TGTGCCAGCAGCCCCAGGAAGGATACGCAGTATTTT. This gives the protein CASSPRKDTQYF.

As to this clone: The identical CDR3 is also encoded by other nucleotide sequences in the sample. The chain is built from TRBV30 and TRBJ1-5; unclear D gene. CDR1 and CDR2 from the germline V gene are GTSNPN and SVGIG (reference sequence). The CDR3 is made up of 13 amino acids. V gave up 0 bases and J gave up 5 bases, with 8 bases separating them. The CDR3 loop is CAWSVQEDQPQHF. The CDR3 DNA reads TGTGCCTGGAGTGTCCAGGAGGATCAGCCCCAGCATTTT. Drawing the rest from reference TRBV30 and TRBJ1-5, the complete variable domain is SQTIHQWPATLVQPVGSPLSLECTVEGTSNPNLYWYRQAAGRGLQLLFYSVGIGQISSEVPQNLSASRPQDRQFILSSKKLLLSDSGFYLCAWSVQEDQPQHFGDGTRLSIL.

The rearrangement uses TRBV25-1 and TRBJ2-7; perhaps TRBD1 as D (5 bases). The CDR3 covers 14 residues. The germline CDR1 and CDR2 sequences are MGHDK and SYGVNS. Trimming removed 5 bases from V and 3 bases from J, with 14 bases in between. The CDR3 is CASSRTGENYEQYF. The CDR3 DNA follows: TGTGCCAGCAGTCGAACAGGCGAGAACTACGAGCAGTACTTC.

V gene TRBV14 combines with J gene TRBJ2-7; a weak D match, TRBD2 (5 bases). With 1 base removed from V and 3 bases from J, the gap between germline ends came to 10 bases. CDR3 length equals 14 residues. Germline V lookup: CDR1 SGHDN, CDR2 FVKESK. The CDR3 DNA follows: TGTGCCAGCAGCCAAGTCCTCGGGGTCTACGAGCAGTACTTC. It encodes CASSQVLGVYEQYF.

V usage is TRBV19 and J usage is TRBJ2-5; D gene uncertain. V shed 9 bases and J shed 4 bases, with 15 bases lying between them. CDR1 and CDR2 (germline): LNHDA, SQIVND (reference sequence). The length of the CDR3 is 13 residues. The CDR3 bases are TGTGCCAGAGGTTTCCTCGCGGTAGAGACCCAGTACTTC. This sequence encodes CARGFLAVETQYF. Supplemented by reference TRBV19 and TRBJ2-5, the full variable domain reads DGGITQSPKYLFRKEGQNVTLSCEQNLNHDAMYWYRQDPGQGLRLIYYSQIVNDFQKGDIAEGYSVSREKKESFPLTVTSAQKNPTAFYLCARGFLAVETQYFGPGTRLLVL.

The rearrangement uses TRBV29-1 and TRBJ1-6; D is ambiguous. CDR1 is SQVTM and CDR2 is ANQGSEA in the germline V gene. The CDR3 contains 15 residues. Trimming took 5 bases from V and 0 from J, leaving 11 bases between them. The CDR3 DNA is TGCAGCGTTCGGACCGAGAGCTCCTATAATTCACCCCTCCACTTT. This gives the protein CSVRTESSYNSPLHF.